The source of this TCR beta chain is a study of CD4 T cell repertoires in COVID-19. CDR3 size: 15 residues. Losses at the gene ends were 4 bases for V and 6 bases for J; bases not matched to a gene: 8. Germline CDR1 is SGHRS and CDR2 is YFSETQ. Samples came from patients recovered from mild-to-severe COVID-19. Clones were read by immunoSEQ multiplex PCR, and TCRdb kept only the in-frame ones, dropping some. The sample has about 75,000 clones, approximately 83% seen once. The origin of this receptor is a human donor who had COVID-19. The starting material was CD4+ T cells from peripheral blood, obtained after recovery from COVID-19. J is TRBJ2-2 and V is TRBV5-1, with 8 bases that match TRBD1. CDR3 amino acids: CASSPTGQVAGELFF. For the CDR3, the DNA is TGCGCCAGCAGCCCGACGGGACAGGTAGCCGGGGAGCTGTTTTTT.